These 18 T cell receptor beta chains came from one sample sequenced in a study of blood T cell repertoires in COVID-19 (dated by TCRdb to about 2020). Libraries were constructed by the immunoSEQ multiplex PCR assay. In TCRdb, the immuneACCESS table is reduced to in-frame sequences with V and J assigned. These tables do not hold every clone; where another copy was compared, an unresolved V gene accounts for under half, and the others remain unexplained. The sample includes approximately 180,000 clones, with 70% to 90% observed a single time. The ten largest clones take up approximately 11% of the sample. Sequencing used peripheral blood. The receptors originated from a human donor with active or convalescent COVID-19. The donor label of this sample is uncertain.

This clone was found once. CDR3 amino acids: CASKPGLEVNEQYF. The CDR3 bases are TGTGCCAGTAAGCCGGGACTAGAAGTAAACGAGCAGTACTTC. This rearrangement joins TRBV3-1 (or the pseudogene TRBV3-2) to TRBJ2-7, with 8 bases identical to TRBD2. CDR1 and CDR2 from the germline V gene are LGHDT and YNNKEL (reference sequence). V was clipped by 9 bases and J by 5 bases; unmatched bases: 12. The CDR3 is made up of 14 amino acids.

J is TRBJ1-3 and V is TRBV27; no clear D gene. The germline CDR1 and CDR2 sequences are MNHEY and SMNVEV (reference sequence). The CDR3 is made up of 13 amino acids. Deletions cut 2 bases from V and 4 bases from J, with 6 bases between. CDR3 residues: CASSLAGGNTIYF. The CDR3 DNA reads as TGTGCCAGCAGTTTAGCAGGCGGAAACACCATATATTTT.

The gene calls are TRBV5-1 and TRBJ2-3, with TRBD2 matching over 10 bases. The trim removed 3 bases at V and 0 bases at J, leaving 1 base unmatched. This CDR3 has 15 amino acids. Germline CDR1 reads SGHRS; CDR2 reads YFSETQ. The CDR3 coding sequence is TGCGCCAGCAGCTGGACTAGCGGAAGCACAGATACGCAGTATTTT. This sequence encodes CASSWTSGSTDTQYF.

This chain joins TRBV24-1 and TRBJ2-5; the D gene is possibly TRBD1 (6 bases). Germline V gene sequence: CDR1 KGHDR, CDR2 SFDVKD. Trimming shortened V by 4 bases and J by 5 bases, and 19 bases separated the two germline ends. CDR3 length: 16 amino acids. CDR3 protein: CATSDPTGRLGETQYF. The CDR3 region has the DNA TGTGCCACCAGTGACCCCACAGGGCGGTTAGGGGAGACCCAGTACTTC.

This chain joins TRBV11-2 and TRBJ2-7; the match to TRBD2 covers 9 bases. In germline, CDR1 is SGHAT, CDR2 FQNNGV. CDR3 size: 17 residues. The trim removed 5 bases at V and 5 bases at J, leaving 16 bases unmatched. DNA for the CDR3: TGTGCCAGCAGCCCAACCCCCTGGGTAGCGGGAGTAGACGAGCAGTACTTC. As protein: CASSPTPWVAGVDEQYF.

The rearrangement joins TRBV5-1 to TRBJ2-1; a possible D gene is TRBD2 (7 bases). V was clipped by 3 bases and J by 10 bases, with 17 bases between them. Germline CDR1 reads SGHRS; CDR2 reads YFSETQ. The CDR3 is 14 residues long. The CDR3 DNA sequence: TGCGCCAGCAGCTCTTACATCAGGGGAGGGGAGCAGTTCTTC. Encoded protein: CASSSYIRGGEQFF.

This sequence joins TRBV9 and TRBJ2-5, with D possibly TRBD1 on 5 matching bases. V dropped 0 bases and J dropped 7 bases, with 16 bases sitting between them. Germline V CDR1 and CDR2: SGDLS, YYNGEE. CDR3 length: 15 residues. The CDR3 DNA sequence: TGTGCCAGCAGCGTAGGGGGCGGCACGTGGGTGACCCAGTACTTC. The encoded protein is CASSVGGGTWVTQYF.

CDR3 in amino acids: CASSLRDSHSPLHF. CDR3 DNA sequence: TGTGCCAGCAGCTTAAGGGACAGTCATTCACCCCTCCACTTT. This chain uses TRBV7-9 with TRBJ1-6; 7 nucleotides line up with TRBD1. V gave up 2 bases and J gave up 8 bases; unmatched junction bases: 3. Germline CDR1 and CDR2: SEHNR and FQNEAQ (reference sequence). The CDR3 is made up of 14 amino acids.

This chain connects TRBV7-9 to TRBJ2-7, with 7 bases matching TRBD2. This CDR3 contains 14 residues. V shed 5 bases, J shed 4 bases, and the junction held 8 bases outside the gene matches. The germline CDR1 and CDR2 sequences are SEHNR and FQNEAQ (reference sequence). The CDR3 DNA sequence: TGTGCCAGCAGCCCTTGGGAGGGAGGATACGAGCAGTACTTC. Translated, it gives CASSPWEGGYEQYF.

V gene TRBV19 combines with J gene TRBJ2-7; 13 bases align to TRBD2. The CDR3 is 16 residues long. V gave up 5 bases and J gave up 3 bases; unmatched junction bases: 7. The germline V gene encodes CDR1 LNHDA and CDR2 SQIVND (reference sequence). In DNA form, the CDR3 reads TGTGCCAGTAGTTCCCTCGGACTAGCGGGAGTCTACGAGCAGTACTTC. Translating it yields CASSSLGLAGVYEQYF.

The rearrangement uses TRBV3-1 (or the pseudogene TRBV3-2) and TRBJ1-5; 7 nucleotides agree with TRBD1. CDR3 length equals 14 residues. CDR1 is LGHDT and CDR2 is YNNKEL in the germline V gene (reference sequence). The junction had 8 bases not matched to a gene; V was cut back by 6 bases and J by 6 bases. The CDR3 DNA sequence: TGTGCCAGCAGACAGACAGGGCAGGGTCAGCCCCAGCATTTT. This gives the protein CASRQTGQGQPQHF.

V and J are TRBV11-2 and TRBJ1-2, with 10 bases fitting TRBD1. This CDR3 is built from 15 residues. After removal of 0 bases from V and 7 bases from J, the junction contained 5 bases not matched to a gene. Per the germline V gene, CDR1 is SGHAT and CDR2 is FQNNGV. The CDR3 DNA reads TGTGCCAGCAGCTTAGATAGGGACAGGGGCATTGGCTACACCTTC. This sequence encodes CASSLDRDRGIGYTF.

J is TRBJ2-5 and V is TRBV19, with D maybe TRBD1 (5 bases). The CDR3 loop spans 17 amino acids. Trimming shortened V by 3 bases and J by 5 bases, and 22 bases separated the two germline ends. CDR1 LNHDA and CDR2 SQIVND come from the germline V gene (reference sequence). CDR3 in amino acids: CASSMGRSTRRWETQYF. The CDR3 DNA is TGTGCCAGTAGTATGGGGCGTTCAACGCGTCGGTGGGAGACCCAGTACTTC.

The chain has TRBV12-3 or TRBV12-4 and TRBJ1-2; D gene ambiguous. V was cut by 6 bases and J by 5 bases, with 4 bases left in between. There are 10 residues in the CDR3. CDR3 sequence: CASSPYGYTF. CDR3 DNA: TGTGCCAGCAGCCCATATGGCTACACCTTC.

This sequence joins TRBV20-1 and TRBJ2-1; D uncertain. Germline V gene lookup returns CDR1 DFQATT and CDR2 SNEGSKA (reference sequence). V dropped 4 bases and J dropped 6 bases, with 7 bases sitting between them. The CDR3 has 11 residues. The DNA for the CDR3 is TGCAGTGCTACGTCGGGCAATGAGCAGTTCTTC. Translating gives CSATSGNEQFF.

The CDR3, as DNA: TGTGCCAGCGGGACAGGGGGGTTGAGCTATGGCTACACCTTC. It specifies CASGTGGLSYGYTF. The V call is TRBV21-1, the J call TRBJ1-2; the table's TRBD1 call for D was not verified on the DNA. TRBV21-1 is a pseudogene locus. The CDR3 totals 14 residues.

The chain couples TRBV5-6 to TRBJ1-3; D not resolved. V gave up 2 bases and J gave up 2 bases, with 8 bases separating them. This CDR3 region has 14 residues. Germline CDR1 SGHDT, CDR2 YYEEEE. The CDR3, as DNA: TGTGCCAGCAGCTTTTGGCTTGCTGGAAACACCATATATTTT. Translated: CASSFWLAGNTIYF.

The V and J genes are TRBV4-1 and TRBJ2-3, with 10 bases lining up with TRBD2. Germline loops: CDR1 MGHRA, CDR2 YSYEKL. This CDR3 comprises 16 residues. V lost 1 base to trimming and J lost 1 base; unmatched junction nucleotides: 2. In DNA, the CDR3 is TGCGCCAGCAGCCAAGGGACTAGCGGCCGCACAGATACGCAGTATTTT. It translates to CASSQGTSGRTDTQYF.